These 29 T cell receptor beta chains came from one sample sequenced in a study of CD8 T cells in Susac syndrome. Reverse transcription of 0.5 to 1 ug RNA was performed with random hexamers. TCRdb recomputed calls from the immunoSEQ multiplex PCR reads with MiXCR, one row per CDR3 protein. Here the sample spans roughly 400,000 distinct CDR3 sequences, approximately 85% being singletons. Source material: CD8+ T cells from PBMCs. The receptors here all came from a human donor with multiple sclerosis.

The chain recombines TRBV20-1 with TRBJ2-1; TRBD2 aligns across 12 bases. The CDR3 has 18 amino acids. Germline assignment: CDR1 DFQATT and CDR2 SNEGSKA (reference sequence). Trimming removed 0 bases from V and 2 bases from J; junction bases left unmatched: 8. Here the CDR3 reads CSARDRASGRATYNEQFF. As DNA, the CDR3 is TGCAGTGCTAGAGATCGGGCTAGCGGGAGGGCAACCTACAATGAGCAGTTCTTC.

The chain couples TRBV30 to TRBJ2-1; D possibly corresponds to TRBD1 (5 bases). V lost 2 bases and J lost 0, with 14 bases in between. The CDR3 totals 16 residues. Germline V lookup: CDR1 GTSNPN, CDR2 SVGIG (reference sequence). The CDR3 DNA follows: TGTGCCTGGAGTCTTTCGACAGACCCCTCCTACAATGAGCAGTTCTTC. Its translation: CAWSLSTDPSYNEQFF.

This clonotype was picked up a small number of times. The gene calls are TRBV4-1 and TRBJ1-1, with D unclear. V was shortened by 1 base and J by 0 bases, with 3 bases between the two germline ends. The CDR3 totals 13 residues. CDR1 is MGHRA and CDR2 is YSYEKL in the germline V gene. DNA of the CDR3: TGCGCCAGCAGCCAAGTTATGAACACTGAAGCTTTCTTT. Protein sequence: CASSQVMNTEAFF.

The chain employs TRBV20-1 and TRBJ2-5; D possibly uses TRBD1 or TRBD2 (5 bases each). V was clipped by 6 bases and J by 5 bases, with 19 bases between them. The CDR3 is 14 amino acids. CDR1 and CDR2 from the germline V gene are DFQATT and SNEGSKA (reference sequence). CDR3 in amino acids: CSAKTGTLPETQYF. The CDR3 DNA is TGCAGTGCAAAGACCGGGACCCTTCCGGAGACCCAGTACTTC.

The rearrangement uses TRBV27 and TRBJ1-5; 9 bases are shared with TRBD1. Per the germline V gene, CDR1 is MNHEY and CDR2 is SMNVEV (reference sequence). Trimming removed 0 bases from V and 7 bases from J; junction bases left unmatched: 7. This CDR3 has 16 residues. In nucleotides, the CDR3 is TGTGCCAGCAGTTTATCGGGACAGGGTCCGGGGCAGCCCCAGCATTTT. Translated, it gives CASSLSGQGPGQPQHF.

This rearrangement joins TRBV5-1 to TRBJ1-1; D is ambiguous. CDR3 length: 14 amino acids. V was clipped by 0 bases and J by 1 base, with 7 bases between them. The germline V gene encodes CDR1 SGHRS and CDR2 YFSETQ. The CDR3 spells CASSLEPENTEAFF. The CDR3 DNA reads as TGCGCCAGCAGCTTGGAGCCGGAGAACACTGAAGCTTTCTTT. Full variable domain (outside the CDR3, taken from reference TRBV5-1 and TRBJ1-1): KAGVTQTPRYLIKTRGQQVTLSCSPISGHRSVSWYQQTPGQGLQFLFEYFSETQRNKGNFPGRFSGRQFSNSRSEMNVSTLELGDSALYLCASSLEPENTEAFFGQGTRLTVV.

The chain employs TRBV20-1 and TRBJ2-1, with D tentatively TRBD2 (6 bases). This CDR3 has 15 residues. V was shortened by 0 bases and J by 8 bases, with 17 bases between the two germline ends. Germline CDR1 is DFQATT and CDR2 is SNEGSKA (reference sequence). DNA for the CDR3: TGCAGTGCTAGAGACCCGGGCGGGGTAGGCTATGAGCAGTTCTTC. This encodes CSARDPGGVGYEQFF.

V usage is TRBV4-1 and J usage is TRBJ2-7, with 10 bases that match TRBD1. This CDR3 has 16 residues. J lost 3 bases, V lost 6 bases, and 11 bases had no gene match. Germline values: CDR1 MGHRA, CDR2 YSYEKL. The CDR3 DNA is TGCGCCAGCAGTCACGATCTTGGGACAGGGGACTACGAGCAGTACTTC. Protein sequence: CASSHDLGTGDYEQYF.

The chain couples TRBV3-1 to TRBJ2-3; TRBD2 agrees at 10 bases. Germline loops: CDR1 LGHDT, CDR2 YNNKEL (reference sequence). This CDR3 is 16 amino acids long. The trim removed 5 bases at V and 2 bases at J, leaving 7 bases unmatched. The CDR3 DNA follows: TGTGCCAGCAGCAAATCCCTAGCGGGGGTCACAGATACGCAGTATTTT. This translates into CASSKSLAGVTDTQYF.

This chain links TRBV3-1 with TRBJ2-7; D is perhaps TRBD2 (6 bases). V was shortened by 0 bases and J by 2 bases, with 11 bases between the two germline ends. Germline CDR1 reads LGHDT; CDR2 reads YNNKEL (reference sequence). The CDR3 loop spans 15 amino acids. In DNA, the CDR3 is TGTGCCAGCAGCCAAGATTACGGGGGAACCTACGAGCAGTACTTC. It is translated as CASSQDYGGTYEQYF.

V usage is TRBV4-1 and J usage is TRBJ2-1; D remains ambiguous. The CDR3 has 16 amino acids. The germline gives CDR1 MGHRA, CDR2 YSYEKL. V lost 0 bases and J 2 bases, leaving 11 bases between the germline ends. CDR3 region: CASSQDPGSPYNEQFF. The CDR3 DNA reads TGCGCCAGCAGCCAAGATCCGGGTTCGCCCTACAATGAGCAGTTCTTC.

The chain links TRBV11-2 to TRBJ1-1; D uncertain. The germline V gene encodes CDR1 SGHAT and CDR2 FQNNGV. This CDR3 contains 16 residues. V lost 1 base and J 1 base, leaving 13 bases between the germline ends. The CDR3 DNA sequence: TGTGCCAGCAGCTTAGTTGCAGGCGGCAGGAACACTGAAGCTTTCTTT. Its translation is CASSLVAGGRNTEAFF.

The chain employs TRBV20-1 and TRBJ2-3; D unclear. CDR1 DFQATT and CDR2 SNEGSKA come from the germline V gene (reference sequence). V lost 0 bases and J lost 0, with 10 bases in between. The CDR3 contains 15 residues. CDR3 DNA sequence: TGCAGTGCTAGAGATATCCGATCTAGCACAGATACGCAGTATTTT. Its translation: CSARDIRSSTDTQYF.

The chain couples TRBV25-1 to TRBJ1-1, with D uncertain. V was cut by 6 bases and J by 1 base, with 9 bases left in between. The CDR3 runs to 13 residues. In germline, CDR1 is MGHDK, CDR2 SYGVNS. This chain's CDR3 is CASRWGGNTEAFF. In DNA, the CDR3 is TGTGCCAGCAGATGGGGTGGGAACACTGAAGCTTTCTTT. Using reference TRBV25-1 and TRBJ1-1 for the parts outside the CDR3, the full variable domain is EADIYQTPRYLVIGTGKKITLECSQTMGHDKMYWYQQDPGMELHLIHYSYGVNSTEKGDLSSESTVSRIRTEHFPLTLESARPSHTSQYLCASRWGGNTEAFFGQGTRLTVV.

The chain couples TRBV3-1 to TRBJ2-1; 8 positions match TRBD1. This CDR3 contains 14 residues. V lost 4 bases and J lost 10; bases outside the gene matches: 9. Germline CDR1 reads LGHDT; CDR2 reads YNNKEL (reference sequence). In DNA form, the CDR3 reads TGTGCCAGCAGCCGGCAAGGACAGGGAGACGAGCAGTTCTTC. It encodes CASSRQGQGDEQFF.

The chain joins TRBV24-1 to TRBJ2-1, with TRBD1 identical over 8 bases. Germline lookup yields CDR1 KGHDR and CDR2 SFDVKD. With 4 bases clipped from V and 2 bases from J, the junction kept 3 bases outside the gene matches. The CDR3 has 15 amino acids. CDR3 amino acids: CATSDPGQAYNEQFF. The CDR3 nucleotides read TGTGCCACCAGTGACCCGGGACAGGCCTACAATGAGCAGTTCTTC.

The chain couples TRBV19 to TRBJ1-2, with D tentatively TRBD1 (5 bases). Trimming left V 3 bases short and J 4 bases short, with 9 bases between. CDR1 LNHDA and CDR2 SQIVND come from the germline V gene (reference sequence). CDR3 length: 13 residues. The CDR3 bases are TGTGCCAGTAGTATGGGACCGAGCTATGGCTACACCTTC. Translation gives CASSMGPSYGYTF. Drawing the rest from reference TRBV19 and TRBJ1-2, the complete variable domain is DGGITQSPKYLFRKEGQNVTLSCEQNLNHDAMYWYRQDPGQGLRLIYYSQIVNDFQKGDIAEGYSVSREKKESFPLTVTSAQKNPTAFYLCASSMGPSYGYTFGSGTRLTVV.

This chain uses TRBV29-1 with TRBJ2-5; TRBD2 agrees at 11 bases. The CDR3 totals 15 residues. Trimming removed 3 bases from V and 5 bases from J; junction bases left unmatched: 8. The germline gives CDR1 SQVTM, CDR2 ANQGSEA. This CDR3 is CSVDALAGGVETQYF. The CDR3 DNA sequence: TGCAGCGTTGACGCGCTAGCGGGAGGTGTGGAGACCCAGTACTTC.

The CDR3 here is CASRGDEDTQYF. CDR3 sequence (DNA): TGTGCCAGCAGGGGCGATGAAGATACGCAGTATTTT. The chain is built from TRBV12-3 or TRBV12-4 and TRBJ2-3; D gene uncertain. The V end was cut by 6 bases, the J end by 5 bases, with 9 bases between. The length of the CDR3 is 12 residues.

This clonotype was observed once. V is TRBV11-2 and J is TRBJ1-6, with 7 bases fitting TRBD1. Germline V gene sequence: CDR1 SGHAT, CDR2 FQNNGV. The CDR3 spans 15 residues. Trimming cost V 1 base and J 6 bases; bases outside gene matches: 3. CDR3 amino acids: CASSLGGQSNSPLHF. For the CDR3, the DNA is TGTGCCAGCAGCTTAGGGGGACAGAGTAATTCACCCCTCCACTTT. Variable domain in full (rest from reference TRBV11-2 and TRBJ1-6): EAGVAQSPRYKIIEKRQSVAFWCNPISGHATLYWYQQILGQGPKLLIQFQNNGVVDDSQLPKDRFSAERLKGVDSTLKIQPAKLEDSAVYLCASSLGGQSNSPLHFGNGTRLTVT.

This clonotype has a single count. V is TRBV7-9 and J is TRBJ2-1; either TRBD1 or TRBD2 may supply D (6 bases each). Germline assignment: CDR1 SEHNR and CDR2 FQNEAQ (reference sequence). The CDR3 totals 16 residues. With 5 bases removed from V and 0 bases from J, the gap between germline ends came to 14 bases. The DNA for the CDR3 is TGTGCCAGCAGCCCGGGGGCCGGGAGCTCCTACAATGAGCAGTTCTTC. This encodes CASSPGAGSSYNEQFF.

The CDR3 sequence is CASSFASGRPDTQYF. CDR3 nucleotides: TGTGCCAGCAGTTTTGCTAGCGGGAGGCCAGATACGCAGTATTTT. This chain links TRBV27 with TRBJ2-3, with TRBD2 matching 11 bases. CDR1 and CDR2 from the germline V gene are MNHEY and SMNVEV (reference sequence). V dropped 3 bases and J dropped 4; count of bases not matched to a gene: 3. The CDR3 loop spans 15 amino acids.

Concerning this clonotype itself: A junction end diverges from the germline sequence, so it may reflect a read error. The chain has TRBV27 and TRBJ2-5; 8 positions match TRBD2. This CDR3 has 13 amino acids. Germline V gives CDR1 MNHEY, CDR2 SMNVEV (reference sequence). CDR3 coding DNA: TGTGCCAGCAGTAAACTAGCGGAAGAGACCCAGCACTTC. Its translation: CASSKLAEETQHF.

The V and J genes are TRBV4-1 and TRBJ1-2; 7 nucleotides line up with TRBD1. V lost 0 bases to trimming and J lost 8 bases; unmatched junction nucleotides: 6. CDR1 and CDR2 from the germline V gene are MGHRA and YSYEKL. The CDR3 is 14 amino acids. The CDR3 DNA reads as TGCGCCAGCAGCCAAGAAGGCCTAGGGGGCGGCTACACCTTC. Translating it yields CASSQEGLGGGYTF.

The CDR3 nucleotides are TGTGCCAGCGCTAATCCAAATAGCAATCAGCCCCAGCATTTT. Translating gives CASANPNSNQPQHF. The V and J genes are TRBV7-9 and TRBJ1-5; D is unresolved. V lost 8 bases and J lost 0, with 11 bases in between. CDR3 length: 14 residues. Germline V CDR1 and CDR2: SEHNR, FQNEAQ (reference sequence).

This clonotype was counted once. The gene calls are TRBV3-1 and TRBJ1-1; a weak D match, TRBD1 (6 bases). The CDR3 runs 17 residues. Germline loops: CDR1 LGHDT, CDR2 YNNKEL (reference sequence). Trimming removed 4 bases at V and 2 bases at J, with 20 bases between. The CDR3 DNA is TGTGCCAGCAGCCTTACTCTTGGACAGTTTCTAAACACTGAAGCTTTCTTT. This codes for CASSLTLGQFLNTEAFF.

The DNA of the CDR3 is TGTGCCTGGAGTACCGGGACAGGGGACAATGAGCAGTTCTTC. Translated, it gives CAWSTGTGDNEQFF. This chain connects TRBV30 to TRBJ2-1; 10 bases match TRBD1. Germline-derived CDR1 and CDR2 are GTSNPN and SVGIG (reference sequence). The CDR3 extends over 14 amino acids. J lost 5 bases, V lost 2 bases, and 3 bases had no gene match.

This chain joins TRBV12-3 or TRBV12-4 and TRBJ1-2, with D unclear. V lost 7 bases, J lost 5 bases, and 11 bases lay in between. The CDR3 has 12 residues. In DNA, the CDR3 is TGTGCCAGCACCAACGGGCCTTATGGCTACACCTTC. This sequence encodes CASTNGPYGYTF.

The gene calls are TRBV20-1 and TRBJ2-7; TRBD2 aligns across 10 bases. In germline, CDR1 is DFQATT, CDR2 SNEGSKA (reference sequence). The V gene end was trimmed by 0 bases and the J gene end by 3 bases; junction bases not matched to a gene: 8. The CDR3 covers 16 residues. The CDR3 loop is CSAREWQREGIYEQYF. As DNA, the CDR3 is TGCAGTGCTAGAGAATGGCAGCGGGAGGGGATCTACGAGCAGTACTTC.